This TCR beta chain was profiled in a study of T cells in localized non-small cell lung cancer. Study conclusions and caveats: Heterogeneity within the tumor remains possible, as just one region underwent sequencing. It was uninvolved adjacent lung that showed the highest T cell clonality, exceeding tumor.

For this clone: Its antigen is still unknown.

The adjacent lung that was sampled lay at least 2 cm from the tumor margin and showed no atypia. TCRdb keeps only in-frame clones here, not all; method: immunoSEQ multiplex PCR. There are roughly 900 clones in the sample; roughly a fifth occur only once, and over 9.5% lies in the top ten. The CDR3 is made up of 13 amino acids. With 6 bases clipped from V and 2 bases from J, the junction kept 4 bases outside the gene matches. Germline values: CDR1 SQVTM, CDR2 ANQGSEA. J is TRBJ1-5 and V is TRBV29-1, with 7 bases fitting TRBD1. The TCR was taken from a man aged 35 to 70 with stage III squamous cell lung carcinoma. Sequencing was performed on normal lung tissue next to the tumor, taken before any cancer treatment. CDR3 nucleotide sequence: TGCAGCGTCAGTGGACAGGGCAATCAGCCCCAGCATTTT. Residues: CSVSGQGNQPQHF.